What follows is one T cell receptor (beta chain) and its context. Authors' analysis steps: Quantification of nucleated cells was approximated via reference gene primer amplification. Sequenced by immunoSEQ multiplex PCR; TCRdb stores in-frame clones only, minus some. That table furnishes V, J and clone size, whereas the DNA furnished D and trimming. The sample records just under 95,000 clones, 80% being singletons. CDR1 is LNHDA and CDR2 is SQIVND in the germline V gene (reference sequence). This CDR3 comprises 15 residues. The ends were cut back, 4 bases at V and 0 bases at J, with 13 bases in the middle. This entry belongs to a study of blood T cell repertoires in COVID-19. Turning to the study itself: Italy, Spain and the United States were the sources of the convalescent and acute COVID-19 samples.

The sequenced material came from peripheral blood. This sequence originates from a human donor in a cohort sampled during active COVID-19. The rearrangement uses TRBV19 and TRBJ2-7; maybe TRBD2 (6 bases). The CDR3 region has the DNA TGTGCCAGTAGTACTGGGACTGAAAACTCCTACGAGCAGTACTTC. Translation gives CASSTGTENSYEQYF.